One sample yielded the 32 T cell receptor beta chains listed below, sequenced in a study of T cell responses to AZD1222 COVID-19 vaccine. Clones were read by immunoSEQ multiplex PCR, and TCRdb kept only the in-frame ones, dropping some. Here the sample spans around 58,000 clones, around 80% being singletons. Sequences were derived from peripheral blood, sampled on day 0 of AZD1222 vaccination. The receptors originated from an adult in good health.

This clone has only one observation. The chain couples TRBV11-1 to TRBJ2-3; 10 nucleotides agree with TRBD2. V lost 6 bases, J lost 11 bases, and 14 bases stayed unmatched. Germline V gene sequence: CDR1 SGHAT, CDR2 FQDESV (reference sequence). The CDR3 spans 15 residues. CDR3 residues: CASRSQGNSGGKQYF. The DNA for the CDR3 is TGTGCCAGCAGATCCCAGGGGAATAGCGGGGGGAAGCAGTATTTT.

Note on this clone: This sample also contains other DNA sequences that code for the same CDR3. This chain uses TRBV7-2 with TRBJ1-3, with a weak D call TRBD1 (5 bases). Germline assignment: CDR1 SGHTA and CDR2 FQGNSA. The CDR3 has 13 amino acids. V dropped 5 bases and J dropped 7 bases, with 12 bases sitting between them. This chain's CDR3 is CASSLQGGNTIYF. The CDR3 DNA follows: TGTGCCAGCAGCCTTCAGGGTGGGAACACCATATATTTT.

The V gene is TRBV6-5, the J gene TRBJ2-5; no firm D call. Germline V CDR1 and CDR2: MNHEY, SVGAGI. With 2 bases removed from V and 2 bases from J, the gap between germline ends came to 9 bases. This CDR3 spans 14 amino acids. The CDR3 region has the DNA TGTGCCAGCAGTTACGGTACGGCACAAGAGACCCAGTACTTC. Its protein is CASSYGTAQETQYF.

The V gene is TRBV29-1, the J gene TRBJ2-4; tentative D call: TRBD1 (5 bases). CDR1 and CDR2 from the germline V gene are SQVTM and ANQGSEA. V was cut by 5 bases and J by 1 base, with 9 bases left in between. The CDR3 runs 13 residues. The CDR3 spells CSVQGSAKNIQYF. CDR3 bases: TGCAGCGTTCAGGGATCGGCCAAAAACATTCAGTACTTC.

The chain has TRBV5-1 and TRBJ1-2, with D possibly matching TRBD1 (6 bases). In germline, CDR1 is SGHRS, CDR2 YFSETQ. V lost 4 bases and J 5 bases, leaving 15 bases between the germline ends. CDR3 length: 14 residues. The CDR3 coding sequence is TGCGCCAGCAGCCAATCCCAGGGGAGGTATGGCTACACCTTC. Translated, it gives CASSQSQGRYGYTF.

The sample holds a few counts of this clone. The V and J genes are TRBV6-5 and TRBJ1-1; possibly TRBD1 for D (6 bases). V lost 4 bases, J lost 6 bases, and 12 bases lay in between. Germline V lookup: CDR1 MNHEY, CDR2 SVGAGI. The CDR3 loop spans 13 amino acids. CDR3 sequence reads: CASSSSGTPEAFF. In DNA, the CDR3 is TGTGCCAGCAGTTCCTCGGGGACACCTGAAGCTTTCTTT.

The chain carries TRBV6-1 and TRBJ1-2, with TRBD1 matching 8 bases. This CDR3 region has 15 residues. Germline assignment: CDR1 MNHNS and CDR2 SASEGT. J lost 4 bases, V lost 2 bases, and 6 bases had no gene match. The CDR3 DNA follows: TGTGCCAGCAGTGAACCAGGGGGCAGTATCTATGGCTACACCTTC. Its protein is CASSEPGGSIYGYTF.

V gene TRBV6-6 combines with J gene TRBJ2-7, with 9 positions matching TRBD2. CDR1 is MNHNY and CDR2 is SVGAGI in the germline V gene (reference sequence). Trimming at V came to 3 bases and at J to 6 bases, leaving 12 bases not matched to a gene. This CDR3 is built from 16 residues. The CDR3 DNA sequence: TGTGCCAGCAGTTATGAGGGACTAGCCGGTCCCCTCGAGCAGTACGTC. This sequence encodes CASSYEGLAGPLEQYV.

The chain employs TRBV2 and TRBJ1-1; 9 bases map to TRBD1. After removal of 5 bases from V and 5 bases from J, the junction contained 6 bases not matched to a gene. Germline V lookup: CDR1 SNHLY, CDR2 FYNNEI. The length of the CDR3 is 14 residues. For the CDR3, the DNA is TGTGCCAGCAGTATCGACAGGGGGAGGACTGAAGCTTTCTTT. It codes for CASSIDRGRTEAFF.

The chain is built from TRBV6-2 or TRBV6-3 and TRBJ1-4; no clear D gene. Germline V gene sequence: CDR1 MNHEY, CDR2 SVGEGT. The CDR3 extends over 11 amino acids. The V and J ends lost 4 bases and 7 bases respectively, with 4 bases between them. The CDR3 DNA reads TGTGCCAGCAGTTTTGGTGAAAAACTGTTTTTT. Translation: CASSFGEKLFF.

The rearrangement joins TRBV3-1 (or the pseudogene TRBV3-2) to TRBJ2-1, with D maybe TRBD2 (6 bases). This CDR3 has 14 residues. Germline assignment: CDR1 LGHDT and CDR2 YNNKEL (reference sequence). The V end lost 5 bases, the J end lost 9 bases, and 17 bases lay between the germline ends. The CDR3 protein is CASSGTSSRSEQFF. The CDR3, as DNA: TGTGCCAGCAGCGGGACTTCCTCAAGGAGTGAGCAGTTCTTC.

The CDR3 DNA sequence: TGTGCCAGCAGTTCCTCTGGACTAGCGGGAGTTGTCGGGGAGCTGTTTTTT. It encodes CASSSSGLAGVVGELFF. The V and J genes are TRBV11-3 and TRBJ2-2, with 13 bases matching TRBD2. Per germline, CDR1 SGHNT and CDR2 YENEEA. This CDR3 comprises 17 residues. The V and J ends lost 6 bases and 7 bases, in that order; junction bases with no gene match: 11.

CDR3 coding DNA: TGTGCCAGCAGCTACAAGGGTCCTATTAACACTGAAGCTTTCTTT. As protein: CASSYKGPINTEAFF. The chain couples TRBV7-8 to TRBJ1-1; the D is unclear. V dropped 4 bases and J dropped 2 bases, with 14 bases sitting between them. The CDR3 is 15 amino acids. Per germline, CDR1 SGHVS and CDR2 FQNEAQ.

The chain employs TRBV28 and TRBJ1-2; D unresolved. The CDR3 consists of 12 residues. V was cut by 8 bases and J by 6 bases, with 13 bases left in between. CDR1 is MDHEN and CDR2 is SYDVKM in the germline V gene. CDR3 sequence reads: CASLTTLDGYTF. For the CDR3, the DNA is TGTGCCAGCCTTACCACGTTGGATGGCTACACCTTC.

The chain employs TRBV7-9 and TRBJ2-1, with no clear D. CDR3 size: 13 residues. Germline CDR1 is SEHNR and CDR2 is FQNEAQ (reference sequence). Trimming took off 1 base at V and 8 bases at J, with 9 bases between the two ends. DNA for the CDR3: TGTGCCAGCAGCTTAGACTCCTCCTATGAGCAGTTCTTC. Its translation: CASSLDSSYEQFF.

The chain is built from TRBV19 and TRBJ1-5; 8 nucleotides line up with TRBD1. Germline V gene sequence: CDR1 LNHDA, CDR2 SQIVND (reference sequence). CDR3 length equals 15 residues. The V segment lost 3 bases and the J segment 3 bases; nucleotides outside the gene matches: 4. The CDR3 region is CASSIRGQANQPQHF. CDR3 DNA sequence: TGTGCCAGTAGTATTAGGGGACAGGCCAATCAGCCCCAGCATTTT.

This clone was counted a few times. This sequence joins TRBV18 and TRBJ1-1, with TRBD1 matching 7 bases. The CDR3 spans 14 residues. Trimming removed 4 bases from V and 5 bases from J; junction bases left unmatched: 7. Germline V gene data show CDR1 as KGHSH and CDR2 as LQKENI. The CDR3 is CASSLARGRTEAFF. In nucleotides, the CDR3 is TGTGCCAGCTCACTAGCCAGGGGGAGAACTGAAGCTTTCTTT.

In this sample, this clone turned up once. This rearrangement joins TRBV6-5 to TRBJ2-6; D gene unclear. CDR3 length: 14 amino acids. The ends were cut back, 2 bases at V and 0 bases at J, with 2 bases in the middle. Per germline, CDR1 MNHEY and CDR2 SVGAGI. This chain's CDR3 is CASSYLSGANVLTF. The CDR3 nucleotides read TGTGCCAGCAGTTACCTCTCTGGGGCCAACGTCCTGACTTTC.

The chain combines TRBV9 with TRBJ1-2; perhaps TRBD1 as D (5 bases). The CDR3 extends over 15 amino acids. V lost 4 bases and J 6 bases, leaving 19 bases between the germline ends. CDR1 is SGDLS and CDR2 is YYNGEE in the germline V gene. The CDR3, as DNA: TGTGCCAGCAGCCCCGCCGGGGCGGGGTTGGATGGCTACACCTTC. Translated, it gives CASSPAGAGLDGYTF.

This chain connects TRBV29-1 to TRBJ2-3, with TRBD1 matching 10 bases. The germline gives CDR1 SQVTM, CDR2 ANQGSEA. CDR3 length: 14 amino acids. The trim removed 5 bases at V and 4 bases at J, leaving 6 bases unmatched. The CDR3 spells CSVQRQGAPDTQYF. The CDR3 region has the DNA TGCAGCGTTCAAAGACAGGGGGCTCCAGATACGCAGTATTTT.

V is TRBV19 and J is TRBJ1-2; 9 nucleotides agree with TRBD1. CDR3 length: 13 residues. Looked up from germline, CDR1 is LNHDA and CDR2 is SQIVND (reference sequence). Trimming cost V 9 bases and J 6 bases; bases outside gene matches: 8. CDR3 coding DNA: TGTGCCAGCGCGGGACAGGGCGCCCATGGCTACACCTTC. It translates to CASAGQGAHGYTF.

The chain combines TRBV24-1 with TRBJ2-3, with D unresolved. Per germline, CDR1 KGHDR and CDR2 SFDVKD. V shed 7 bases and J shed 1 base, with 8 bases lying between them. The CDR3 sequence is 13 residues long. Here the CDR3 DNA reads TGTGCCACCAGCGCGTCGGGCACAGATACGCAGTATTTT. Amino acid sequence: CATSASGTDTQYF.

This chain connects TRBV9 to TRBJ1-1; 8 bases align to TRBD1. The trim removed 3 bases at V and 3 bases at J, leaving 7 bases unmatched. The germline V gene encodes CDR1 SGDLS and CDR2 YYNGEE. The CDR3 length is 15 residues. The CDR3 DNA sequence: TGTGCCAGCAGCGCCTGGACAGGGAGGTACACTGAAGCTTTCTTT. This sequence encodes CASSAWTGRYTEAFF.

V is TRBV9 and J is TRBJ2-5; possibly TRBD1 for D (6 bases). The CDR3 is 15 amino acids. V gave up 4 bases and J gave up 1 base, with 14 bases separating them. Germline V CDR1 and CDR2: SGDLS, YYNGEE. CDR3 nucleotides: TGTGCCAGCAGCCCCCCCAGGGGCGGCCAAGAGACCCAGTACTTC. Translated: CASSPPRGGQETQYF.

The CDR3 DNA sequence: TGTGCCAGCAGCCCGGAGGGGGCGGGTAATCAGCCCCAGCATTTT. It codes for CASSPEGAGNQPQHF. The chain recombines TRBV7-2 with TRBJ1-5, with TRBD1 matching 7 bases. V shed 5 bases and J 4 bases; nucleotides not matched to a gene: 8. Germline loops: CDR1 SGHTA, CDR2 FQGNSA. The CDR3 totals 15 residues.

V usage is TRBV30 and J usage is TRBJ1-1, with D possibly TRBD1 on 5 matching bases. The length of the CDR3 is 11 residues. Trimming pared 4 bases from V and 9 bases from J, leaving 12 bases between. Germline lookup yields CDR1 GTSNPN and CDR2 SVGIG (reference sequence). In nucleotides, the CDR3 is TGTGCCTGGATGTTGGGGCGGCAAGCTTTCTTT. It encodes CAWMLGRQAFF.

V usage is TRBV9 and J usage is TRBJ1-5, with D maybe TRBD1 (5 bases). This CDR3 has 15 residues. Germline assignment: CDR1 SGDLS and CDR2 YYNGEE. The germline V and J ends were trimmed by 1 base and 4 bases, with 12 bases remaining between them. DNA for the CDR3: TGTGCCAGCAGCGTAAGCGTGGGGGGGAATCAGCCCCAGCATTTT. The encoded protein is CASSVSVGGNQPQHF. Looking up the rest from reference TRBV9 and TRBJ1-5 gives the full variable domain: DSGVTQTPKHLITATGQRVTLRCSPRSGDLSVYWYQQSLDQGLQFLIQYYNGEERAKGNILERFSAQQFPDLHSELNLSSLELGDSALYFCASSVSVGGNQPQHFGDGTRLSIL.

This clone was picked up a small number of times. At the DNA level, this CDR3 is encoded by other sequences in the same sample as well. The chain employs TRBV3-1 (or the pseudogene TRBV3-2) and TRBJ1-2, with 9 positions matching TRBD1. V shed 1 base, J shed 5 bases, and the junction held 2 bases outside the gene matches. The germline V gene encodes CDR1 LGHDT and CDR2 YNNKEL (reference sequence). This CDR3 has 14 amino acids. CDR3 sequence (DNA): TGTGCCAGCAGCCAAGGGGACAGGGTTTATGGCTACACCTTC. This encodes CASSQGDRVYGYTF.

The chain uses TRBV7-8 and TRBJ2-7; TRBD2 might be the D (6 bases). Trimming stripped 2 bases from V and 6 bases from J, with 11 bases between. CDR1 and CDR2 (germline): SGHVS, FQNEAQ. The CDR3 extends over 13 amino acids. CDR3 sequence (DNA): TGTGCCAGCAGCTTAAGGCGGGATATCGAGCAGTACGTC. Its protein product is CASSLRRDIEQYV.

CDR3: CASSFGIYNEQFF. In nucleotides, the CDR3 is TGTGCCAGCAGCTTCGGGATATACAATGAGCAGTTCTTC. The rearrangement links TRBV5-8 to TRBJ2-1; the D gene is possibly TRBD2 (5 bases). Per the germline V gene, CDR1 is SGHTS and CDR2 is YDEGEE. There are 13 residues in the CDR3. The V gene lost 2 bases and the J gene lost 4 bases, with 7 bases spanning the gap.

This chain connects TRBV15 to TRBJ1-2, with D possibly being TRBD1 (5 bases). V was pared by 1 base and J by 4 bases, with 13 bases between. Germline V gives CDR1 LNHNV, CDR2 YYDKDF (reference sequence). The CDR3 contains 15 residues. The DNA for the CDR3 is TGTGCCACCAGCAGAGGTGGGGCCGAGGGCTATGGCTACACCTTC. Its translation is CATSRGGAEGYGYTF.

This clone was seen a few times. Written as DNA, the CDR3 is TGTGCCAGCAGCACCGATACAGGGAGCACTGAAGCTTTCTTT. It specifies CASSTDTGSTEAFF. The chain employs TRBV7-3 and TRBJ1-1; weak D call: TRBD1 (6 bases). Germline V gives CDR1 SGHTA, CDR2 FQGTGA. V was shortened by 5 bases and J by 4 bases, with 14 bases between the two germline ends. The CDR3 is made up of 14 amino acids.